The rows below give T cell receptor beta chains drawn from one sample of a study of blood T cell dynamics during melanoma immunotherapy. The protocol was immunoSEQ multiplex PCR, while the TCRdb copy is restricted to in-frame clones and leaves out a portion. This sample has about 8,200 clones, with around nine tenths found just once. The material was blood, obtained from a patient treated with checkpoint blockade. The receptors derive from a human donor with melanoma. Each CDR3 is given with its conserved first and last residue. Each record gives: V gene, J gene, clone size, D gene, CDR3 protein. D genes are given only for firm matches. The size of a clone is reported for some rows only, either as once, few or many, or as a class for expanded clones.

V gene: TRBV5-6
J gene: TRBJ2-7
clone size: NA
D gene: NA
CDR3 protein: CASSPISSYEQYF

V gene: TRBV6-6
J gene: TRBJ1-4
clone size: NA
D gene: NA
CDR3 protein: CASRGGEKLFF

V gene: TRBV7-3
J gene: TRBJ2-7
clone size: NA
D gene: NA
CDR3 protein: CASSFRPQYEQYF

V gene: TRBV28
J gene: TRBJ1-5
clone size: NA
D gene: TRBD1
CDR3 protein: CASSWGTGNQPQHF

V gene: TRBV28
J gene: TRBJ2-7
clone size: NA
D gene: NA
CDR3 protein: CASRGGTHNTYEQYF

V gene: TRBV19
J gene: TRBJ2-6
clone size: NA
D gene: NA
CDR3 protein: CASADQSSGANVLTF

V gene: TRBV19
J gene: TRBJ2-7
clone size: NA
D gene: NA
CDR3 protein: CASSSGFGAYEQYF

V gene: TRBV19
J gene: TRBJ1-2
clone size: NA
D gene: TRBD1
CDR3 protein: CASSMGTGGFYGYTF

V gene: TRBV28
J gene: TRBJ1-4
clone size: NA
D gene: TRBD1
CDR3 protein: CASSLNRGRPNEKLFF

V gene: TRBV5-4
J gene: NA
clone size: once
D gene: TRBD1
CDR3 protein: CASSLAGQAAYEQYF

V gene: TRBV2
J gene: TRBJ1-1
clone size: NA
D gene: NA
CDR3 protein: CASRVGTEAFF

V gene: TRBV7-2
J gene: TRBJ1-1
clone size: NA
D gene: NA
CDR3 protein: CASSPGRNTEAFF

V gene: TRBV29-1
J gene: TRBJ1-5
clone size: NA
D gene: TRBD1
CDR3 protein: CSFRDSENQPQHF

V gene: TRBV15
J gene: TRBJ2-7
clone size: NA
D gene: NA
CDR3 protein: CATSTTQGPYEQYF

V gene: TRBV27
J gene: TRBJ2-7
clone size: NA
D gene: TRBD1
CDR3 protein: CASSSGQGAYEQYF

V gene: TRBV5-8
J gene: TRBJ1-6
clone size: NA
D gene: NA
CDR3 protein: CASSSAGRERNSPLHF

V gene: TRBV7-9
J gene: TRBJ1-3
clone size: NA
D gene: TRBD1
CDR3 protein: CASSPGQVAGNTIYF

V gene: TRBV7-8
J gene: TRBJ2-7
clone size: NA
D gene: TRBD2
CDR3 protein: CASSLSRTGGSMYF

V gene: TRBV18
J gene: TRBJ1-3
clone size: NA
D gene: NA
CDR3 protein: CASSPRPDSGNTIYF

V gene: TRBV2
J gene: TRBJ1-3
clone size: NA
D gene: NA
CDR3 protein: CASSASPPGNTIYF

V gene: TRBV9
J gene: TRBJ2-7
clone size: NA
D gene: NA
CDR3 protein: CASSATGFSYEQYF

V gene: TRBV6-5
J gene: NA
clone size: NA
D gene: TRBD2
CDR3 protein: CASSSTSGRAANEQYF

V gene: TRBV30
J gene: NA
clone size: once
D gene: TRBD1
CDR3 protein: CAWSAGTGNSYEQYF

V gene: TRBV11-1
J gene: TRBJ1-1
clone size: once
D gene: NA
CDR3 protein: CASSLRRTEAFF

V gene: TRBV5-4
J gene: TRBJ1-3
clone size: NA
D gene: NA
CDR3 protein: CASSLGGFGNTIYF

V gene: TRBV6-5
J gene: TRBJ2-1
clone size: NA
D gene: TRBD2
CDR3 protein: CASSYSQRGYNEQFF

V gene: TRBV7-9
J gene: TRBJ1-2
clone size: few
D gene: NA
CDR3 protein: CASSLELGLDYGYTF

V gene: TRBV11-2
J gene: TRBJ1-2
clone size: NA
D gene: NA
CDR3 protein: CASSRRQTGLGYGYTF

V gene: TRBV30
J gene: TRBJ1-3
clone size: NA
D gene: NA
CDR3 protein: CAWSTRSPGSGNTIYF

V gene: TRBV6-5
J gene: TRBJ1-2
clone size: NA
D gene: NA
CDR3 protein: CASSDPQGRYGYTF

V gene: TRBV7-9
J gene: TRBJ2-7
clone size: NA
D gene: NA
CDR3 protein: CASGSLGRLYEQYF

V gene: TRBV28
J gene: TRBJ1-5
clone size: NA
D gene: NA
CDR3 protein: CASSSEDYRVGNQPQHF

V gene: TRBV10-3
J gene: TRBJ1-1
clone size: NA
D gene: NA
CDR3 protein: CAIRRLVSSTEAFF

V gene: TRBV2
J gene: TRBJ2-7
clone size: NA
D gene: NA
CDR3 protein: CASGQRLYEQYF

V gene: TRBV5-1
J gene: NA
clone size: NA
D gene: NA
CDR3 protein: CASSWGLDIYEQYF

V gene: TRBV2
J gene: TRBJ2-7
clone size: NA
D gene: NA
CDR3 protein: CASTDGSYEQYF

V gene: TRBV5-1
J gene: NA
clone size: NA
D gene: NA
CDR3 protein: CASSLDQRYEQYF

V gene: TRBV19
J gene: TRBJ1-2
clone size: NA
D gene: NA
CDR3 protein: CASSTTPNVYGYTF

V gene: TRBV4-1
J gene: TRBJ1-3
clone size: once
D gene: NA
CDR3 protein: CASSQGANPNTIYF

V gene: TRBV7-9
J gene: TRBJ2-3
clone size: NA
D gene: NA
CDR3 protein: CAFPLKPSTDTQYF

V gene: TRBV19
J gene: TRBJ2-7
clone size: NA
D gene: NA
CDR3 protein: CASSIAQGPTYEQYF

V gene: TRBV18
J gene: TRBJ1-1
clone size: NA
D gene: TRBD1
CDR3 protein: CASSLGQGGNTEAFF

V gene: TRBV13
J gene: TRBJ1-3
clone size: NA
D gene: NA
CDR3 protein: CASSLTRSGTSAGNTIYF

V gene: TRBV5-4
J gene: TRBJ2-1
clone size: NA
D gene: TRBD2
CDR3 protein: CASSFGGASNEQFF

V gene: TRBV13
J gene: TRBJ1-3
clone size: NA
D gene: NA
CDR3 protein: CASSFGRASGNTIYF

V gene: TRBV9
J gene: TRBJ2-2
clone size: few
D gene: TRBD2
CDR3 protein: CASSVASGAGELFF

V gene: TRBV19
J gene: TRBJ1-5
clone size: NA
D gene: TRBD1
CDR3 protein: CASNTGDYSNQPQHF

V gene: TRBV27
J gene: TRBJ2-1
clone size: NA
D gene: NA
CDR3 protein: CASSFSGGADEQFF

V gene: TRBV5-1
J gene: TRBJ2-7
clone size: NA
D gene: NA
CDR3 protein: CASSLGPGQGGYEQYF

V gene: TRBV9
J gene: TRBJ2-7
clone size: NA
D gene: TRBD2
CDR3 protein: CASSVGRGTSGVFEEQYF

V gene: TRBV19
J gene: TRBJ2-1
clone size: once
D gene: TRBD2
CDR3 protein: CASRTSGVTEQFF

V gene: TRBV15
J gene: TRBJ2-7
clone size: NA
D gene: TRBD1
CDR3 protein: CATSRDRGRLEQYF

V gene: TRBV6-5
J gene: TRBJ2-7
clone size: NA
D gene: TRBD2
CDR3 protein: CASSSRTYRGDEQYF

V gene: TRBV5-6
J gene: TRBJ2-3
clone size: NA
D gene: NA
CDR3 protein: CASSAGVNPATDTQYF

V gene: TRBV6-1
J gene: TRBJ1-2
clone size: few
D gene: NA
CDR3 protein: CASTQGSGGYTF

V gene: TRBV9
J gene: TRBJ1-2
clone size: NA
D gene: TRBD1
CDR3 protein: CASSPRDRDGYTF

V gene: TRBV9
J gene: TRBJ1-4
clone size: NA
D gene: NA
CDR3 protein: CASSVGVRATEKLFF

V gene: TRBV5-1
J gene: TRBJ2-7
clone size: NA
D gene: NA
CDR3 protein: CASSSTGNIGYEQYF

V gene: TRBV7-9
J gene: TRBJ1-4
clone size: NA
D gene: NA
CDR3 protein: CASSPGQSTNEKLFF

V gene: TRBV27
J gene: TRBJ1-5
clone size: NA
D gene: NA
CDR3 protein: CASSFVRGNQPQHF